The 25 T cell receptor beta chains below all came from one sample that was sequenced in a study of preoperative IRX-2 immunotherapy in early breast cancer. Clones were read by immunoSEQ multiplex PCR, and TCRdb kept only the in-frame ones, dropping some. The table shows around 25,000 clones, with around 90% occurring only once. Sample treatment: preoperative locoregional IRX-2 cytokine immunotherapy. The specimen comprised tumor tissue, sampled after IRX-2 immunotherapy. All receptors derive from a human donor with breast cancer.

The chain recombines TRBV2 with TRBJ2-7; possibly TRBD2 for D (6 bases). Trimming pared 11 bases from V and 0 bases from J, leaving 11 bases between. The CDR3 is 12 amino acids. Germline V lookup: CDR1 SNHLY, CDR2 FYNNEI. The CDR3 DNA sequence: TGTGCCGGGGCGGGGCCCTCCTACGAGCAGTACGTC. Protein: CAGAGPSYEQYV.

This clone was recorded only once. The chain is built from TRBV6-6 and TRBJ2-1; D is unresolved. The CDR3 has 12 amino acids. The V end lost 4 bases, the J end lost 7 bases, and 8 bases lay between the germline ends. Germline loops: CDR1 MNHNY, CDR2 SVGAGI (reference sequence). The CDR3 bases are TGTGCCAGCAGTTTTGGAGTTAATGAGCAGTTCTTC. Protein product: CASSFGVNEQFF.

The rearrangement uses TRBV6-1 and TRBJ1-6; TRBD1 agrees at 8 bases. CDR1 and CDR2 from the germline V gene are MNHNS and SASEGT. With 4 bases clipped from V and 0 bases from J, the junction kept 5 bases outside the gene matches. This CDR3 contains 17 residues. The CDR3 bases are TGTGCCAGCAGTGTCGCAGGGGGCGGCTCCTATAATTCACCCCTCCACTTT. Residues: CASSVAGGGSYNSPLHF.

V and J are TRBV28 and TRBJ1-1; maybe TRBD1 (5 bases). The germline CDR1 and CDR2 sequences are MDHEN and SYDVKM. Trimming left V 5 bases short and J 0 bases short, with 7 bases between. The CDR3 length is 13 residues. CDR3 DNA: TGTGCCAGCAGTCAACAGGTGAACACTGAAGCTTTCTTT. Amino acid sequence: CASSQQVNTEAFF.

This sequence joins TRBV6-5 and TRBJ1-5; 7 bases fit TRBD1. Trimming took 4 bases from V and 6 from J; bases not matched to a gene: 12. The CDR3 has 16 residues. In germline, CDR1 is MNHEY, CDR2 SVGAGI. The CDR3 DNA is TGTGCCAGCAGTTCCCGGGACAGCAGAGCGGGTCAGCCCCAGCATTTT. Its translation is CASSSRDSRAGQPQHF.

The chain recombines TRBV5-6 with TRBJ2-7; D possibly corresponds to TRBD2 (6 bases). Trimming removed 0 bases from V and 3 bases from J, with 7 bases in between. There are 13 residues in the CDR3. Per germline, CDR1 SGHDT and CDR2 YYEEEE. CDR3 sequence: CASSLAGVYEQYF. In nucleotides, the CDR3 is TGTGCCAGCAGCTTGGCGGGGGTCTACGAGCAGTACTTC.

The V call is TRBV27, the J call TRBJ2-1; TRBD2 matches 7 bases. Per germline, CDR1 MNHEY and CDR2 SMNVEV (reference sequence). This CDR3 has 17 amino acids. V lost 6 bases, J lost 4 bases, and 15 bases stayed unmatched. CDR3 residues: CASSPGPSSGVYNEQFF. Written as DNA, the CDR3 is TGTGCCAGCAGCCCGGGGCCCTCCAGCGGGGTTTACAATGAGCAGTTCTTC.

The J gene is TRBJ1-4, the V gene TRBV6-5; D unresolved. Trimming stripped 6 bases from V and 2 bases from J, with 10 bases between. Germline V CDR1 and CDR2: MNHEY, SVGAGI. This CDR3 region has 14 residues. CDR3 amino acids: CASRRRITNEKLFF. CDR3 sequence (DNA): TGTGCCAGCAGAAGGAGAATCACTAATGAAAAACTGTTTTTT.

This sequence joins TRBV18 and TRBJ1-3; no reliable D call. The CDR3 length is 16 residues. V was pared by 2 bases and J by 1 base, with 12 bases between. CDR1 and CDR2 (germline): KGHSH, LQKENI. The CDR3 reads CASSPTAAGSGNTIYF. The CDR3 DNA is TGTGCCAGCTCACCAACAGCCGCGGGTTCTGGAAACACCATATATTTT.

The chain couples TRBV9 to TRBJ1-1; maybe TRBD1 (5 bases). CDR3 length: 13 residues. V was clipped by 1 base and J by 6 bases, with 10 bases between them. CDR1 SGDLS and CDR2 YYNGEE come from the germline V gene. The CDR3 nucleotides read TGTGCCAGCAGCGTACAGGGAGGGTCTGAAGCTTTCTTT. It yields the protein CASSVQGGSEAFF.

The chain is built from TRBV6-5 and TRBJ1-2; no reliable D call. Trimming removed 6 bases at V and 8 bases at J, with 10 bases between. CDR3 length: 11 residues. CDR1 and CDR2 from the germline V gene are MNHEY and SVGAGI. CDR3 amino acids: CASSQFIGYTF. CDR3 in DNA: TGTGCCAGCAGCCAATTCATAGGCTACACCTTC.

This rearrangement joins TRBV5-4 to TRBJ2-5; 8 nucleotides line up with TRBD2. The CDR3 is 16 amino acids. CDR1 is SGHNT, CDR2 YYREEE, per germline (reference sequence). V was pared by 4 bases and J by 4 bases, with 12 bases of the junction left unmatched. DNA for the CDR3: TGTGCCAGCAGCCGCAGGAGCGGGGGACGAGTAGAGACCCAGTACTTC. It specifies CASSRRSGGRVETQYF.

Comments on this clone: Relative to the germline gene, one junction end is altered; a read error may explain this. V and J are TRBV7-9 and TRBJ1-1; no firm D call. CDR3 length equals 14 residues. Per germline, CDR1 SEHNR and CDR2 FQNEAQ (reference sequence). In DNA, the CDR3 is TGTGCCAGCAGCTTTGGGTGGGCGAACGCTGAAGCTTTCTTT. Protein sequence: CASSFGWANAEAFF.

This rearrangement joins TRBV12-5 to TRBJ2-2; D possibly corresponds to TRBD1 (5 bases). V lost 5 bases to trimming and J lost 5 bases, with 12 bases between them. CDR3 length: 14 amino acids. Germline V gives CDR1 LGHNT, CDR2 FRNRAP. CDR3: CASGPPDSTGELFF. The CDR3 DNA sequence: TGTGCTAGTGGTCCCCCCGACAGTACCGGGGAGCTGTTTTTT.

The rearrangement joins TRBV28 to TRBJ2-7, with TRBD2 matching 14 bases. The CDR3 runs 17 residues. Trimming took 3 bases from V and 6 from J; bases not matched to a gene: 10. CDR1 and CDR2 (germline): MDHEN, SYDVKM. CDR3 protein: CASSFHQTSGGAGEQYV. CDR3 DNA sequence: TGTGCCAGCAGTTTCCATCAGACTAGCGGGGGGGCCGGCGAGCAGTACGTC.

The chain links TRBV27 to TRBJ1-1; D is unclear. Germline loops: CDR1 MNHEY, CDR2 SMNVEV (reference sequence). The CDR3 length is 17 residues. V gave up 1 base and J gave up 1 base, with 16 bases separating them. The CDR3 DNA is TGTGCCAGCAGTTTATTACGGTCCGCACCCCCGAACACTGAAGCTTTCTTT. Its protein product is CASSLLRSAPPNTEAFF.

The CDR3 loop is CASSLGSAYGNTIYF. The CDR3 DNA follows: TGTGCCAGCAGCTTAGGGTCAGCCTATGGAAACACCATATATTTT. This chain connects TRBV7-6 to TRBJ1-3, with D uncertain. CDR3 length: 15 amino acids. The germline V and J ends were trimmed by 1 base and 3 bases, with 10 bases remaining between them. CDR1 and CDR2 (germline): SGHVS, FNYEAQ.

V usage is TRBV18 and J usage is TRBJ2-7; D not resolved. Germline-derived CDR1 and CDR2 are KGHSH and LQKENI. There are 14 residues in the CDR3. V lost 1 base and J 0 bases, leaving 7 bases between the germline ends. The CDR3 spells CASSPLSDSYEQYF. CDR3 coding DNA: TGTGCCAGCTCACCACTCTCGGACTCCTACGAGCAGTACTTC.

The rearrangement joins TRBV28 to TRBJ2-5, with TRBD1 identical over 9 bases. The CDR3 length is 17 residues. Trimming removed 5 bases from V and 7 bases from J; junction bases left unmatched: 17. Germline CDR1 MDHEN, CDR2 SYDVKM. CDR3 sequence reads: CASSPPLGTGQEGTQYF. The CDR3 bases are TGTGCCAGCAGTCCACCCCTAGGGACAGGGCAAGAGGGGACCCAGTACTTC.

The chain combines TRBV10-3 with TRBJ2-3; the match to TRBD2 covers 8 bases. Germline CDR1 is ENHRY and CDR2 is SYGVKD. The trim removed 7 bases at V and 5 bases at J, leaving 8 bases unmatched. The CDR3 consists of 14 residues. CDR3 nucleotide sequence: TGTGCCATCAAACTAGCGGACATTAAAGATACGCAGTATTTT. Protein product: CAIKLADIKDTQYF.

This sequence joins TRBV11-1 and TRBJ2-4; unclear D gene. CDR1 is SGHAT, CDR2 FQDESV, per germline (reference sequence). This CDR3 has 13 residues. V was clipped by 7 bases and J by 0 bases, with 7 bases between them. CDR3 region: CASTGVAKNIQYF. CDR3 DNA: TGTGCCAGCACAGGCGTAGCCAAAAACATTCAGTACTTC.

V is TRBV9 and J is TRBJ1-2; no reliable D call. Germline-derived CDR1 and CDR2 are SGDLS and YYNGEE. CDR3 length equals 14 residues. The V and J ends lost 0 bases and 5 bases respectively, with 11 bases between them. In nucleotides, the CDR3 is TGTGCCAGCAGCGTAGAGTCAGTAGCGTATGGCTACACCTTC. Its translation: CASSVESVAYGYTF. Based on the CDR3 plus reference TRBV9 and TRBJ1-2, the full variable domain is DSGVTQTPKHLITATGQRVTLRCSPRSGDLSVYWYQQSLDQGLQFLIQYYNGEERAKGNILERFSAQQFPDLHSELNLSSLELGDSALYFCASSVESVAYGYTFGSGTRLTVV.

This clone appeared once. The rearrangement joins TRBV5-5 to TRBJ1-2; D is ambiguous. CDR1 and CDR2 from the germline V gene are SGHKS and YYEKEE (reference sequence). This CDR3 has 12 residues. Trimming left V 5 bases short and J 4 bases short, with 9 bases between. The CDR3 DNA reads as TGTGCCAGCAGTCCTGACGGCTATGGCTACACCTTC. This gives the protein CASSPDGYGYTF.

The chain uses TRBV28 and TRBJ1-2; 11 bases are shared with TRBD1. Germline assignment: CDR1 MDHEN and CDR2 SYDVKM. The CDR3 spans 15 residues. The ends lost 2 bases at V and 6 bases at J; junction bases unmatched: 5. As DNA, the CDR3 is TGTGCCAGCAGTTTAGTGGGGGACAGGGGGAATGGCTACACCTTC. Translated, it gives CASSLVGDRGNGYTF.

CDR3 DNA sequence: TGTGCCAGCAGCTTAGGGGGGAGATACGAGCAGTACTTC. This codes for CASSLGGRYEQYF. The chain couples TRBV13 to TRBJ2-7, with D possibly TRBD2 on 5 matching bases. The V and J ends lost 0 bases and 4 bases respectively, with 7 bases between them. The length of the CDR3 is 13 residues. The germline V gene encodes CDR1 PRHDT and CDR2 FYEKMQ (reference sequence). The full variable domain, completed using reference TRBV13 and TRBJ2-7, is AAGVIQSPRHLIKEKRETATLKCYPIPRHDTVYWYQQGPGQDPQFLISFYEKMQSDKGSIPDRFSAQQFSDYHSELNMSSLELGDSALYFCASSLGGRYEQYFGPGTRLTVT.